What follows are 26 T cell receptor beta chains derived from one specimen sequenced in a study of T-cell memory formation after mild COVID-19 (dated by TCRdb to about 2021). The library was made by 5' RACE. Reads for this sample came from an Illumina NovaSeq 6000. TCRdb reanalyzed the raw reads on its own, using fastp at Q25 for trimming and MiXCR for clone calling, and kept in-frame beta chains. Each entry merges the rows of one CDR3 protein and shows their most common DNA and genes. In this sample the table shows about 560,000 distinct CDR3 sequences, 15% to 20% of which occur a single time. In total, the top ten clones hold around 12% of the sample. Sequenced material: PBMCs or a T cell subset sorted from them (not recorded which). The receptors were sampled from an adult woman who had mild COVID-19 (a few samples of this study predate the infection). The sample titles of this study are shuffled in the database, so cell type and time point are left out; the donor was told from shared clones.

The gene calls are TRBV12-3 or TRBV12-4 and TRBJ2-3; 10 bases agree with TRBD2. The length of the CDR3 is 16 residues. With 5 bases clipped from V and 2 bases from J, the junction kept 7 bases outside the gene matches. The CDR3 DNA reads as TGTGCCAGCAGTCCCCAGCGGGGGGGGAACACAGATACGCAGTATTTT. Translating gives CASSPQRGGNTDTQYF.

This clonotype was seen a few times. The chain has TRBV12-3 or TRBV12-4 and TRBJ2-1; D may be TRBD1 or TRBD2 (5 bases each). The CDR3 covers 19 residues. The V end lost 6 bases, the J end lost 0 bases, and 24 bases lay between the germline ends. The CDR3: CASSPSGPGKGSSYNEQFF. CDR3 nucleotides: TGTGCCAGCAGCCCCTCCGGTCCAGGGAAGGGGAGCTCCTACAATGAGCAGTTCTTC.

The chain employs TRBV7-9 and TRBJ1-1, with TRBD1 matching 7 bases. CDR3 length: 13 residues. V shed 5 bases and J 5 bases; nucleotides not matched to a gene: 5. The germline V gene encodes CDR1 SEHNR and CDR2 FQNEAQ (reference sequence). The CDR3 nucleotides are TGTGCCAGCAGCCAGACAGGGCAAACTGAAGCTTTCTTT. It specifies CASSQTGQTEAFF.

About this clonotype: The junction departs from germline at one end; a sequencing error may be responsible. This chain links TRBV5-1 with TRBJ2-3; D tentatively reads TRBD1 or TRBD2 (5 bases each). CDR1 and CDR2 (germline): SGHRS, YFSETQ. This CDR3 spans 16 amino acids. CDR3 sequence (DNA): TGCGCCAGCAGATTGGAGGTGGGGGTGAGCACAGATACGCAGTATTTT. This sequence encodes CASRLEVGVSTDTQYF.

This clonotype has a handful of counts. The CDR3 DNA is TGTGCCAGCAGCCCTGGGACTAGCCCTCTCTACGAGCAGTACTTC. This codes for CASSPGTSPLYEQYF. The chain recombines TRBV3-1 with TRBJ2-7, with 9 bases that match TRBD2. The germline gives CDR1 LGHDT, CDR2 YNNKEL (reference sequence). J lost 3 bases, V lost 4 bases, and 7 bases had no gene match. This CDR3 has 15 amino acids.

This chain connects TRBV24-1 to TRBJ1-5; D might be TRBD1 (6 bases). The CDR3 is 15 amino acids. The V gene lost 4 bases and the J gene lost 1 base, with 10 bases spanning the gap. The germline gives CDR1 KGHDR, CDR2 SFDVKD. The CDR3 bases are TGTGCCACCAGTGACCTTGACAGGAGCAATCAGCCCCAGCATTTT. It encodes CATSDLDRSNQPQHF.

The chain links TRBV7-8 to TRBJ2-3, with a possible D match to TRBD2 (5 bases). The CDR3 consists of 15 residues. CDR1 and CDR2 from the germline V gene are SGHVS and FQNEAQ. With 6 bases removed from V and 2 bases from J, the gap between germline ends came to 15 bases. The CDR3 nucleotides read TGTGCCAGCAGGCCTTGGGAGCGGCTCACAGATACGCAGTATTTT. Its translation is CASRPWERLTDTQYF.

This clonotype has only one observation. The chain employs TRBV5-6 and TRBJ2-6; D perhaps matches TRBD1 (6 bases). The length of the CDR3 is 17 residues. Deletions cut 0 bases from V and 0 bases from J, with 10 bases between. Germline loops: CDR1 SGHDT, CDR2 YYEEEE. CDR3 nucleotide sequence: TGTGCCAGCAGCTTGGTAGGGGGTTCCTCTGGGGCCAACGTCCTGACTTTC. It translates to CASSLVGGSSGANVLTF.

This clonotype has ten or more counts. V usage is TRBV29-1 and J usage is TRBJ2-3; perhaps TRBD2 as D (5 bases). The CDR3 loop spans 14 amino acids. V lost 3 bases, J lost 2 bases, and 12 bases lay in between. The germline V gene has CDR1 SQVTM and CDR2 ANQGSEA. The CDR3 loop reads CSVDTRGSTDTQYF. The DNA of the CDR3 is TGCAGCGTTGATACCCGCGGGTCCACAGATACGCAGTATTTT.

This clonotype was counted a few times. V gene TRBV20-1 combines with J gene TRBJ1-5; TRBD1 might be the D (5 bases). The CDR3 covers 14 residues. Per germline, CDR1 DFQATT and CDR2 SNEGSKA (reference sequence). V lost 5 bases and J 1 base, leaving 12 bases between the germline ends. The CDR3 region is CSAETVSSNQPQHF. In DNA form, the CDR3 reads TGCAGTGCTGAGACAGTCTCGAGCAATCAGCCCCAGCATTTT.

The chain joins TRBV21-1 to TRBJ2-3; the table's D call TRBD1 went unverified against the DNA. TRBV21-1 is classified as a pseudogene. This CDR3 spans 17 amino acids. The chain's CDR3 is CASSNSGGPSSTDTQYF. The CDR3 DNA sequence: TGTGCCAGCAGCAATAGCGGGGGGCCGAGTAGCACAGATACGCAGTATTTT.

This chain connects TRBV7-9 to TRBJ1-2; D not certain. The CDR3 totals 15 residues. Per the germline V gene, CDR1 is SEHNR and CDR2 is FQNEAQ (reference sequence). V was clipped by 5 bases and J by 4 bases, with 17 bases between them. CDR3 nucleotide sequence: TGTGCCAGCAGCACCGGGATCACTCGGGCCTATGGCTACACCTTC. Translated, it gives CASSTGITRAYGYTF.

The CDR3 coding sequence is TGTGCCAGCTCACCCCCGGACAGTAACACTGAAGCTTTCTTT. This encodes CASSPPDSNTEAFF. The chain is built from TRBV18 and TRBJ1-1; D possibly corresponds to TRBD1 (6 bases). Germline V gene data show CDR1 as KGHSH and CDR2 as LQKENI. The ends were cut back, 3 bases at V and 2 bases at J, with 10 bases in the middle. The CDR3 extends over 14 amino acids.

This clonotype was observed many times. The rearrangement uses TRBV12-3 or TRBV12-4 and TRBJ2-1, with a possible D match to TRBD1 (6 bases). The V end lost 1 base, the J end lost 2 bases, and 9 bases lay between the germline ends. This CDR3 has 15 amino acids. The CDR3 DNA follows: TGTGCCAGCAGTTTAGGAGGGGGTACCTACAATGAGCAGTTCTTC. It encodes CASSLGGGTYNEQFF.

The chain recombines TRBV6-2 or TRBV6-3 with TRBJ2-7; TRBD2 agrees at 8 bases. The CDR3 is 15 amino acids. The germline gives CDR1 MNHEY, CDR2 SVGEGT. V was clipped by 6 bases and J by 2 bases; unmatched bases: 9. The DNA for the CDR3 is TGTGCCAGCAGAAGTCCGGGACTAGTCGCCTACGAGCAGTACTTC. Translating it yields CASRSPGLVAYEQYF.

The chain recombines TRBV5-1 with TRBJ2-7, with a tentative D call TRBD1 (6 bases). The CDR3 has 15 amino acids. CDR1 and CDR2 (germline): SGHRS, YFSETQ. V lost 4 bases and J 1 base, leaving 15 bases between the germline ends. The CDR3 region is CASSPHYRESYEQYF. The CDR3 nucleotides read TGCGCCAGCAGCCCTCATTACAGGGAGTCCTACGAGCAGTACTTC.

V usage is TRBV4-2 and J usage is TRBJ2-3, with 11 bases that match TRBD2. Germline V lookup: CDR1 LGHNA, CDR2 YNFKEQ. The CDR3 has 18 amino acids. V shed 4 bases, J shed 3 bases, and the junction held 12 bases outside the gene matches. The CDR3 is CASSRVPLAGGPTDTQYF. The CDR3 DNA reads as TGTGCCAGCAGCCGCGTCCCCTTAGCGGGGGGGCCGACAGATACGCAGTATTTT.

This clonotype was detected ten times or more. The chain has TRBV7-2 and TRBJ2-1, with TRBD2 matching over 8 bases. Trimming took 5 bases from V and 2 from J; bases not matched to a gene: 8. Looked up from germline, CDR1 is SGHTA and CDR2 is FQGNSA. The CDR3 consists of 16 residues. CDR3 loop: CASSPEAGVTYNEQFF. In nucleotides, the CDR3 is TGTGCCAGCAGCCCCGAAGCGGGGGTTACCTACAATGAGCAGTTCTTC.

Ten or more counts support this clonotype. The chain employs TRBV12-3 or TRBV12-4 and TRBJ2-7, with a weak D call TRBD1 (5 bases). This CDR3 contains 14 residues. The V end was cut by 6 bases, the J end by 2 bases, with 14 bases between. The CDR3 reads CASSPRGITYEQYF. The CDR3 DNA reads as TGTGCCAGCAGCCCTAGGGGAATAACCTACGAGCAGTACTTC.

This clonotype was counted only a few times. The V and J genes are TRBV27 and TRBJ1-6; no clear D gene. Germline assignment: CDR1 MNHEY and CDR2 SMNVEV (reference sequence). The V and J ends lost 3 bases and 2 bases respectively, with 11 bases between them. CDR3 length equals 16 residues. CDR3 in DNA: TGTGCCAGCAGTTTTTTGTCAGAGACCTATAATTCACCCCTCCACTTT. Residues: CASSFLSETYNSPLHF.

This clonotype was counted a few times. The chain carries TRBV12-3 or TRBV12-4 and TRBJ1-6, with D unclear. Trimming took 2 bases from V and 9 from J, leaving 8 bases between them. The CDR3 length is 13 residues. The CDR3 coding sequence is TGTGCCAGCAGTTTATTGGAGGGTTCACCCCTCCACTTT. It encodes CASSLLEGSPLHF.

The CDR3 DNA reads TGTGCCAGCGGGGTGGGACTAGCGGGAGGAAATGAGCAGTTCTTC. Protein: CASGVGLAGGNEQFF. V usage is TRBV7-3 and J usage is TRBJ2-1, with 15 positions matching TRBD2. V was pared by 8 bases and J by 7 bases, with 6 bases of the junction left unmatched. The CDR3 totals 15 residues. CDR1 is SGHTA and CDR2 is FQGTGA in the germline V gene.

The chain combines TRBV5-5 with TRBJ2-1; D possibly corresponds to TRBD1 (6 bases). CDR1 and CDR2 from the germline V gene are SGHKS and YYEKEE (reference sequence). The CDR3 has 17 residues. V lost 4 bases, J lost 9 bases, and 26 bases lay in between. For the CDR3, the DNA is TGTGCCAGCAGCACAGGGTCCCCCAGCTTCGAAGGAGCTGAGCAGTTCTTC. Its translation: CASSTGSPSFEGAEQFF.

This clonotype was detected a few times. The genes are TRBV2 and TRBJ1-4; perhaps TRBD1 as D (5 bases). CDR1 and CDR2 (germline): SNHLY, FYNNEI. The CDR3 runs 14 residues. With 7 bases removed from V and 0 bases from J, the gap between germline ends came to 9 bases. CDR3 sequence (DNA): TGTGCCAGCATCTTACAGGCAACTAATGAAAAACTGTTTTTT. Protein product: CASILQATNEKLFF.

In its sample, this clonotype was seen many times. The CDR3 sequence is CASSPFGGGEETQYF. Written as DNA, the CDR3 is TGTGCCAGCTCACCATTCGGGGGAGGAGAAGAGACCCAGTACTTC. V and J are TRBV18 and TRBJ2-5, with TRBD2 as a possible D gene (6 bases). V was clipped by 2 bases and J by 3 bases, with 13 bases between them. The CDR3 totals 15 residues. Germline V gene data show CDR1 as KGHSH and CDR2 as LQKENI. The full variable domain, rest sourced from reference TRBV18 and TRBJ2-5, is NAGVMQNPRHLVRRRGQEARLRCSPMKGHSHVYWYRQLPEEGLKFMVYLQKENIIDESGMPKERFSAEFPKEGPSILRIQQVVRGDSAAYFCASSPFGGGEETQYFGPGTRLLVL.

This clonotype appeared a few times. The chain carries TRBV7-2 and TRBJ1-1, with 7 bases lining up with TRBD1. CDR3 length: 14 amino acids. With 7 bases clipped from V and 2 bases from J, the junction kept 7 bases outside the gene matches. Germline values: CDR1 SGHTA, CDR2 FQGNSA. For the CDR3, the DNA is TGTGCCAGCAAGCCCGGGACAGCTAACACTGAAGCTTTCTTT. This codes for CASKPGTANTEAFF. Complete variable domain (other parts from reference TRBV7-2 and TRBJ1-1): GAGVSQSPSNKVTEKGKDVELRCDPISGHTALYWYRQSLGQGLEFLIYFQGNSAPDKSGLPSDRFSAERTGGSVSTLTIQRTQQEDSAVYLCASKPGTANTEAFFGQGTRLTVV.